One sample yielded the 27 T cell receptor beta chains listed below, sequenced in a study of blood T cell repertoires in COVID-19 (dated by TCRdb to about 2020). Library prep was done by the immunoSEQ multiplex PCR assay. TCRdb provides this immuneACCESS table in a form limited to in-frame rearrangements. Some clones are lacking; in checked studies, under half of them reflect an unresolved V gene, and why the rest are absent is not known. The sample data list approximately 300,000 clones, and about 90% of these were observed just once. The biggest ten clones account for 5% to 7.5% of the sample. Sequenced input: peripheral blood. The receptors stem from a man younger than 30 who had recovered from COVID-19.

This rearrangement joins TRBV9 to TRBJ1-2; possible D gene TRBD1, 5 bases. The V gene lost 3 bases and the J gene lost 4 bases, with 16 bases spanning the gap. Germline V gives CDR1 SGDLS, CDR2 YYNGEE. This CDR3 is built from 15 residues. The CDR3 here is CASSDSGSFSYGYTF. DNA of the CDR3: TGTGCCAGCAGCGACTCAGGGTCTTTCTCCTATGGCTACACCTTC. The complete variable domain, with remaining parts taken from reference TRBV9 and TRBJ1-2, reads DSGVTQTPKHLITATGQRVTLRCSPRSGDLSVYWYQQSLDQGLQFLIQYYNGEERAKGNILERFSAQQFPDLHSELNLSSLELGDSALYFCASSDSGSFSYGYTFGSGTRLTVV.

The rearrangement uses TRBV29-1 and TRBJ2-5; 7 bases are a match to TRBD1. The V and J ends lost 6 bases and 1 base, in that order; junction bases with no gene match: 5. This CDR3 region has 13 residues. Germline V gene lookup returns CDR1 SQVTM and CDR2 ANQGSEA. CDR3: CSVERQGQETQYF. The CDR3 DNA follows: TGCAGCGTAGAGCGACAGGGCCAAGAGACCCAGTACTTC.

CDR3 residues: CASSPEDSNQPQHF. CDR3 nucleotides: TGTGCCAGCAGTCCCGAGGACTCCAATCAGCCCCAGCATTTT. The rearrangement uses TRBV6-5 and TRBJ1-5; no clear D gene. Germline CDR1 is MNHEY and CDR2 is SVGAGI. The CDR3 spans 14 residues. The V and J ends lost 5 bases and 3 bases respectively, with 11 bases between them.

In DNA, the CDR3 is TGTGCCAGCAGAGACAGGGGTTTCGACGAGCAGTACTTC. Translation gives CASRDRGFDEQYF. V gene TRBV6-5 combines with J gene TRBJ2-7; 8 nucleotides match TRBD1. This CDR3 spans 13 amino acids. J was trimmed by 5 bases and V by 6 bases; bases with no gene match: 6. CDR1 and CDR2 (germline): MNHEY, SVGAGI.

This clone has more than one count but fewer than ten. This sequence joins TRBV4-1 and TRBJ1-3; D might be TRBD1 (5 bases). CDR1 MGHRA and CDR2 YSYEKL come from the germline V gene. This CDR3 has 15 amino acids. V lost 3 bases and J lost 0, with 9 bases in between. The CDR3 loop reads CASSQTVYSGNTIYF. The DNA for the CDR3 is TGCGCCAGCAGCCAGACAGTATACTCTGGAAACACCATATATTTT.

This chain connects TRBV27 to TRBJ2-7; TRBD2 agrees at 8 bases. V was pared by 4 bases and J by 4 bases, with 3 bases of the junction left unmatched. The CDR3 consists of 13 residues. The germline CDR1 and CDR2 sequences are MNHEY and SMNVEV (reference sequence). CDR3 bases: TGTGCCAGCAGTTGGGCTAGCGGGTACGAGCAGTACTTC. Amino acid sequence: CASSWASGYEQYF.

The rearrangement uses TRBV2 and TRBJ2-3; a possible D gene is TRBD2 (5 bases). The germline V gene has CDR1 SNHLY and CDR2 FYNNEI. Trimming took 6 bases from V and 1 from J, leaving 8 bases between them. CDR3 length: 13 residues. The CDR3 nucleotides read TGTGCCAGCAGGAGCGGCGGCACAGATACGCAGTATTTT. Its protein is CASRSGGTDTQYF.

J is TRBJ1-4 and V is TRBV12-5; D unresolved. CDR3 length: 10 residues. V gave up 5 bases and J gave up 8 bases, with 3 bases separating them. Germline V gene sequence: CDR1 LGHNT, CDR2 FRNRAP. The DNA of the CDR3 is TGTGCTAGTGGTGGCGAAAAACTGTTTTTT. This codes for CASGGEKLFF.

The chain has TRBV7-9 and TRBJ2-7; the D is unclear. CDR3 length: 15 amino acids. Trimming cost V 0 bases and J 0 bases, with 9 bases left between them. Per germline, CDR1 SEHNR and CDR2 FQNEAQ (reference sequence). In DNA form, the CDR3 reads TGTGCCAGCAGCTTAGCAGGTCACTACTCCTACGAGCAGTACTTC. This encodes CASSLAGHYSYEQYF. The full variable domain, completed using reference TRBV7-9 and TRBJ2-7, is DTGVSQNPRHKITKRGQNVTFRCDPISEHNRLYWYRQTLGQGPEFLTYFQNEAQLEKSRLLSDRFSAERPKGSFSTLEIQRTEQGDSAMYLCASSLAGHYSYEQYFGPGTRLTVT.

The chain employs TRBV7-8 and TRBJ1-2, with TRBD1 matching over 7 bases. Unmatched junction bases numbered 9, after V lost 3 bases and J lost 8 bases. Per germline, CDR1 SGHVS and CDR2 FQNEAQ. The CDR3 length is 14 residues. The CDR3 protein is CASSFPDRQGGYTF. The CDR3 DNA reads as TGTGCCAGCAGCTTCCCGGACAGGCAGGGAGGCTACACCTTC.

This chain uses TRBV11-2 with TRBJ1-5; D possibly corresponds to TRBD1 (6 bases). V lost 1 base and J lost 2, with 6 bases in between. CDR3 length equals 14 residues. The V gene's germline CDR1 is SGHAT and CDR2 FQNNGV. CDR3 residues: CASSLGQGNQPQHF. The DNA of the CDR3 is TGTGCCAGCAGCTTAGGACAGGGCAATCAGCCCCAGCATTTT.

This clone was seen once. The chain links TRBV19 to TRBJ2-7; D gene ambiguous. The CDR3 is made up of 12 amino acids. Per germline, CDR1 LNHDA and CDR2 SQIVND (reference sequence). Trimming left V 5 bases short and J 3 bases short, with 8 bases between. CDR3 nucleotides: TGTGCCAGTAGTTCCGCAGACTACGAGCAGTACTTC. Its protein is CASSSADYEQYF. The full variable domain, completed using reference TRBV19 and TRBJ2-7, is DGGITQSPKYLFRKEGQNVTLSCEQNLNHDAMYWYRQDPGQGLRLIYYSQIVNDFQKGDIAEGYSVSREKKESFPLTVTSAQKNPTAFYLCASSSADYEQYFGPGTRLTVT.

The chain couples TRBV6-6 to TRBJ1-4; D ambiguous. Trimming shortened V by 7 bases and J by 3 bases, and 6 bases separated the two germline ends. Germline-derived CDR1 and CDR2 are MNHNY and SVGAGI (reference sequence). CDR3 length: 12 amino acids. For the CDR3, the DNA is TGTGCCAGCAACGGGGCTAATGAAAAACTGTTTTTT. It is translated as CASNGANEKLFF.

This clone appeared once. In DNA, the CDR3 is TGTGCCAGCAGTACGACAGGGGCTAATCGCCAGCCCCAGCATTTT. It encodes CASSTTGANRQPQHF. V and J are TRBV6-5 and TRBJ1-5, with 8 positions matching TRBD1. Germline trimming cut 5 bases from V and 7 bases from J; bases unmatched to any gene: 10. This CDR3 is 15 amino acids long. Germline V gene data show CDR1 as MNHEY and CDR2 as SVGAGI.

The rearrangement uses TRBV18 and TRBJ1-5, with 12 nucleotides matching TRBD1. V shed 5 bases and J 8 bases; nucleotides not matched to a gene: 4. Per the germline V gene, CDR1 is KGHSH and CDR2 is LQKENI. CDR3 length equals 14 residues. The CDR3 spells CASSGTGGDKPQHF. For the CDR3, the DNA is TGTGCCAGCTCAGGGACAGGGGGCGATAAGCCCCAGCATTTT.

V is TRBV30 and J is TRBJ2-6, with TRBD1 matching over 9 bases. The V gene's germline CDR1 is GTSNPN and CDR2 SVGIG (reference sequence). This CDR3 is built from 17 residues. V shed 3 bases and J 1 base; nucleotides not matched to a gene: 7. CDR3 nucleotides: TGTGCCTGGAGCCGGGACAGGGTAAGGTCTGGGGCCAACGTCCTGACTTTC. It translates to CAWSRDRVRSGANVLTF. Supplemented by reference TRBV30 and TRBJ2-6, the full variable domain reads SQTIHQWPATLVQPVGSPLSLECTVEGTSNPNLYWYRQAAGRGLQLLFYSVGIGQISSEVPQNLSASRPQDRQFILSSKKLLLSDSGFYLCAWSRDRVRSGANVLTFGAGSRLTVL.

The chain carries TRBV29-1 and TRBJ2-5; 9 bases are a match to TRBD1. This CDR3 comprises 14 residues. Germline assignment: CDR1 SQVTM and CDR2 ANQGSEA. Trimming cost V 5 bases and J 5 bases; bases outside gene matches: 9. The CDR3 nucleotides are TGCAGCGTTAAGGCGGGGACAGGGCTGGAGACCCAGTACTTC. It codes for CSVKAGTGLETQYF. Combining the CDR3 with reference TRBV29-1 and TRBJ2-5 gives the whole variable domain SAVISQKPSRDICQRGTSLTIQCQVDSQVTMMFWYRQQPGQSLTLIATANQGSEATYESGFVIDKFPISRPNLTFSTLTVSNMSPEDSSIYLCSVKAGTGLETQYFGPGTRLLVL.

This clone was counted a single time. V and J are TRBV9 and TRBJ2-2; the match to TRBD2 covers 7 bases. The CDR3 covers 16 residues. J gave up 5 bases and V 4 bases, and 11 bases lay outside the gene matches. Germline values: CDR1 SGDLS, CDR2 YYNGEE. The CDR3 bases are TGTGCCAGCAGCCCACCGGCGGGAGTAGGTACCGGGGAGCTGTTTTTT. Amino acids: CASSPPAGVGTGELFF.

This clone was seen just once. The chain recombines TRBV5-6 with TRBJ1-2; TRBD1 agrees at 11 bases. V shed 3 bases and J 8 bases; nucleotides not matched to a gene: 6. CDR1 is SGHDT, CDR2 YYEEEE, per germline. There are 14 residues in the CDR3. The CDR3 coding sequence is TGTGCCAGCAGCTATGGACAGGGGGCAGACGGCTACACCTTC. Translation: CASSYGQGADGYTF.

V gene TRBV11-3 combines with J gene TRBJ2-2, with TRBD1 as a possible D gene (6 bases). Deletions cut 0 bases from V and 4 bases from J, with 15 bases between. This CDR3 contains 17 residues. Germline values: CDR1 SGHNT, CDR2 YENEEA. The DNA of the CDR3 is TGTGCCAGCAGCTTAGACCCTCAACGACAGGTCACCGGGGAGCTGTTTTTT. Its protein product is CASSLDPQRQVTGELFF.

V and J are TRBV27 and TRBJ1-5, with D uncertain. The length of the CDR3 is 15 residues. CDR1 is MNHEY, CDR2 SMNVEV, per germline (reference sequence). V lost 0 bases, J lost 6 bases, and 12 bases lay in between. The chain's CDR3 is CASSLSNSRSQPQHF. Here the CDR3 DNA reads TGTGCCAGCAGTTTATCCAACAGCAGGTCTCAGCCCCAGCATTTT.

The chain links TRBV19 to TRBJ2-1; 10 bases align to TRBD1. The V gene end was trimmed by 6 bases and the J gene end by 10 bases; junction bases not matched to a gene: 9. There are 14 residues in the CDR3. CDR1 is LNHDA and CDR2 is SQIVND in the germline V gene (reference sequence). CDR3 sequence reads: CASSYSTGGGEQFF. In DNA, the CDR3 is TGTGCCAGTAGCTACTCGACAGGGGGCGGCGAGCAGTTCTTC.

V gene TRBV10-3 combines with J gene TRBJ1-2; TRBD1 is a possible D gene (5 bases). Germline V CDR1 and CDR2: ENHRY, SYGVKD. The V end was cut by 4 bases, the J end by 0 bases, with 15 bases between. The CDR3 covers 16 residues. The CDR3 DNA reads TGTGCCATCAGTGCCTCTGGGAGGGACCCTAACTATGGCTACACCTTC. Protein sequence: CAISASGRDPNYGYTF.

Points on this clone: The junction departs from germline at one end; a sequencing error may be responsible. The chain links TRBV5-4 to TRBJ1-2, with D tentatively TRBD1 (5 bases). The CDR3 has 13 residues. Looked up from germline, CDR1 is SGHNT and CDR2 is YYREEE (reference sequence). The CDR3 region is CASSLEGIGPSFF. CDR3 sequence (DNA): TGTGCCAGCAGCTTGGAGGGGATAGGGCCCTCATTCTTC. The variable domain in full, completed from reference TRBV5-4 and TRBJ1-2, reads ETGVTQSPTHLIKTRGQQVTLRCSSQSGHNTVSWYQQALGQGPQFIFQYYREEENGRGNFPPRFSGLQFPNYSSELNVNALELDDSALYLCASSLEGIGPSFFGSGTRLTVV.

The chain is built from TRBV29-1 and TRBJ1-2; no clear D. Trimming stripped 0 bases from V and 10 bases from J, with 12 bases between. Germline CDR1 is SQVTM and CDR2 is ANQGSEA. The CDR3 loop spans 12 amino acids. The CDR3 DNA reads as TGCAGCGTTGAAGATACAAAGTTGATCTACACCTTC. Protein sequence: CSVEDTKLIYTF.

This chain connects TRBV30 to TRBJ1-1, with TRBD1 matching over 7 bases. The CDR3 length is 13 residues. V was pared by 4 bases and J by 7 bases, with 9 bases of the junction left unmatched. Germline V gene lookup returns CDR1 GTSNPN and CDR2 SVGIG (reference sequence). CDR3 DNA: TGTGCCTGGATTTTGACAGGGAGGTTTGAAGCTTTCTTT. Translating gives CAWILTGRFEAFF.

This clone was counted a single time. The J gene is TRBJ2-2, the V gene TRBV7-9, with 12 bases aligning to TRBD2. The CDR3 loop spans 19 amino acids. With V trimmed by 4 bases and J by 5 bases, 14 bases remained unmatched. From germline, CDR1 is SEHNR and CDR2 FQNEAQ (reference sequence). Here the CDR3 DNA reads TGTGCCAGCAGCTCCCCCGGACTAGCGGGAAAAGGATGGACCGGGGAGCTGTTTTTT. Its translation is CASSSPGLAGKGWTGELFF.